This T cell receptor (beta chain) was identified during a study of blood T cell repertoires in COVID-19. Whole-study context: Sites across the United States, Italy and Spain contributed samples from acute and convalescent COVID-19. T cells, B-cell-depleted T cells, or PBMCs provided the cDNA or gDNA that served as material.

The CDR3 contains 12 residues. CDR1 and CDR2 (germline): SGHRS, YFSETQ. Unmatched junction bases numbered 5, after V lost 8 bases and J lost 4 bases. In the source study's methods: Reference gene primer amplification in the assay estimated nucleated cell counts. Some clones are missing from TCRdb's copy, which holds only in-frame ones; the method was immunoSEQ multiplex PCR. V, J and clone size are those of that table, while D and trimming were read from the DNA. Of tens of thousands of clones listed, 88% are singletons. The chain is built from TRBV5-1 and TRBJ1-1; TRBD1 agrees at 7 bases. Sequenced: peripheral blood. The clonotype was recovered from a man between 65 and 85 years old with acute or convalescent COVID-19. The CDR3 coding sequence is TGCGCCAGTGGGGACAGTCTCACTGAAGCTTTCTTT. As protein: CASGDSLTEAFF.